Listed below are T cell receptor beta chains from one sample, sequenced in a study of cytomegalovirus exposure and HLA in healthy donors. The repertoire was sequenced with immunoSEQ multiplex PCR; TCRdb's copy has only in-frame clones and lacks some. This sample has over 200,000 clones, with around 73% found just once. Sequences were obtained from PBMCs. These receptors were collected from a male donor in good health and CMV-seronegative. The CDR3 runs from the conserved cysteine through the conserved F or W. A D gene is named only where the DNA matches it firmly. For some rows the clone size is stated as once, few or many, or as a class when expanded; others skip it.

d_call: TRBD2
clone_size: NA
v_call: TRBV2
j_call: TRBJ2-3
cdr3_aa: CASRGPVETSGTDTQYF
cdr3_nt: TGTGCCAGCAGAGGACCCGTGGAGACTAGCGGCACAGATACGCAGTATTTT

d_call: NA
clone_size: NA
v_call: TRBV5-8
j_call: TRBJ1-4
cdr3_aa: CASSLRREKLFF
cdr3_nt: TGTGCCAGCAGCCTAAGGCGGGAAAAACTGTTTTTT

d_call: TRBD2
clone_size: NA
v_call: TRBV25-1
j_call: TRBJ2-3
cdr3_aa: CASSEYRGSGSTDTQYF
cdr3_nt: TGTGCCAGCAGTGAATATAGGGGTAGCGGGAGCACAGATACGCAGTATTTT

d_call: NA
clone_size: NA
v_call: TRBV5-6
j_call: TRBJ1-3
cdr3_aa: CASSSTRVAGNTIYF
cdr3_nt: TGTGCCAGCAGCTCAACCAGGGTGGCTGGAAACACCATATATTTT

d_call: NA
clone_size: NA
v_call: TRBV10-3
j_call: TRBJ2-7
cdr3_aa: CAISDVSGWDEQYF
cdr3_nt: TGTGCCATCAGTGATGTCTCAGGGTGGGACGAGCAGTACTTC

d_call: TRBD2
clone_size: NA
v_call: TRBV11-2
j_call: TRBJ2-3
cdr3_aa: CASSLSPSGDPSTDTQYF
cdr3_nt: TGTGCCAGCAGCTTATCTCCTAGCGGGGACCCTAGCACAGATACGCAGTATTTT

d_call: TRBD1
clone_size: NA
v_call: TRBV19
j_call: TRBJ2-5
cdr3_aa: CASSTGTGGAETQYF
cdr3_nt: TGTGCCAGTAGCACTGGGACAGGGGGCGCGGAGACCCAGTACTTC

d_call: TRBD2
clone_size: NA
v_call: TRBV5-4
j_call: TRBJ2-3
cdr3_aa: CASSLGEGRTDTQYF
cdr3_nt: TGTGCCAGCAGCCTCGGGGAGGGAAGGACAGATACGCAGTATTTT

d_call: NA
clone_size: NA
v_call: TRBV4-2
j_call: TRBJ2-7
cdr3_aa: CASSQEIETRSSYERYF
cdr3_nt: TGTGCCAGCAGCCAAGAGATAGAAACTAGGAGCTCCTACGAGCGGTACTTC

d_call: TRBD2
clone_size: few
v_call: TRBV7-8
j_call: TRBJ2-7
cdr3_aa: CASSFGTSTEQYF
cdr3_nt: TGTGCCAGCAGCTTCGGGACTAGTACCGAGCAGTACTTC

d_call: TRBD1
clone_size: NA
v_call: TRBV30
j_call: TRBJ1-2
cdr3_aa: CAWSTQGQGATGYTF
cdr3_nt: TGTGCCTGGAGTACCCAGGGACAGGGGGCGACTGGCTACACCTTC

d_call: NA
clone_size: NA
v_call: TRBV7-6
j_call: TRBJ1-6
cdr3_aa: CASSFAGVNSPLHF
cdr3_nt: TGTGCCAGCAGCTTTGCAGGGGTGAATTCACCCCTCCACTTT

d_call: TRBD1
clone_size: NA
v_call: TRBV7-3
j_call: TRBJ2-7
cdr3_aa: CASSNTGQGVGEQYF
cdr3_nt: TGTGCCAGCAGCAACACGGGACAGGGGGTTGGGGAGCAGTACTTC

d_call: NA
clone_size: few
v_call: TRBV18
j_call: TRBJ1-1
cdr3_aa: CASSRYTSENTEAFF
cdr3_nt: TGTGCCAGCTCACGATATACGAGCGAGAACACTGAAGCTTTCTTT

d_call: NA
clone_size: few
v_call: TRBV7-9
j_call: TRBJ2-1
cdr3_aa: CASSLVSEQFF
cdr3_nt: TGTGCCAGCAGCTTAGTATCTGAGCAGTTCTTC

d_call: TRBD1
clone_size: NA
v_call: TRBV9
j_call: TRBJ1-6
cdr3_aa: CASSVRGNSPLHF
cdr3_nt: TGTGCCAGCAGCGTCAGGGGGAATTCACCCCTCCACTTT

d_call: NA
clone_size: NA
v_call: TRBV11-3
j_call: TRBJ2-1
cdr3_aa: CASSLGGANEQFF
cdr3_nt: TGTGCCAGCAGCTTAGGCGGGGCCAATGAGCAGTTCTTC

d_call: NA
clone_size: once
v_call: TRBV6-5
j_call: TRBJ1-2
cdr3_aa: CASSYSGRDYGYTF
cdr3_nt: TGTGCCAGCAGTTACTCCGGGAGAGACTATGGCTACACCTTC

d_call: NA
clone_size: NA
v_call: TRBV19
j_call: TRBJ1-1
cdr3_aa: CASSIRVAAQLYTEAFF
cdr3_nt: TGTGCCAGTAGTATCAGGGTGGCGGCTCAATTATACACTGAAGCTTTCTTT

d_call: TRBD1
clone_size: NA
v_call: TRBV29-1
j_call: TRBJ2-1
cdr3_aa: CSAQGQGNEQFF
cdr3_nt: TGCAGCGCCCAAGGACAGGGCAATGAGCAGTTCTTC

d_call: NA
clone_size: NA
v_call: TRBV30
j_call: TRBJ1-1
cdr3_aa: CAWTMKRNTEAFF
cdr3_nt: TGTGCCTGGACCATGAAGAGGAACACTGAAGCTTTCTTT

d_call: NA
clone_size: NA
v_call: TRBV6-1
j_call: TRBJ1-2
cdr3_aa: CASSEARGIDGYTF
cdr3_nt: TGTGCCAGCAGTGAAGCCCGGGGAATTGATGGCTACACCTTC

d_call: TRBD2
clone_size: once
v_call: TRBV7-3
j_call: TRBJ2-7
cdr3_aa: CASSSLAGGIHEQYF
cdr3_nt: TGTGCCAGCAGCTCCCTAGCGGGGGGGATCCACGAGCAGTACTTC

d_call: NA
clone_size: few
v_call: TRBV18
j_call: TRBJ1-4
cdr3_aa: CASSPRGTANEKLFF
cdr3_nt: TGTGCCAGCTCACCAAGGGGAACGGCTAATGAAAAACTGTTTTTT

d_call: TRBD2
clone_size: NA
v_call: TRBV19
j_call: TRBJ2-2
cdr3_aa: CASSTSDVSGRYNTGELFF
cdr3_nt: TGTGCCAGTAGTACCTCGGACGTTAGCGGGCGTTATAACACCGGGGAGCTGTTTTTT

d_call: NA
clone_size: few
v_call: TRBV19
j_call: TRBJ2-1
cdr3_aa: CASSSQYNEQFF
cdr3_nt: TGTGCCAGTAGTTCCCAATACAATGAGCAGTTCTTC

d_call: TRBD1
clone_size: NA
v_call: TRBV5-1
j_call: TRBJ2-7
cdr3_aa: CASSFTGAAYEQYF
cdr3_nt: TGCGCCAGCAGCTTTACAGGGGCCGCCTACGAGCAGTACTTC

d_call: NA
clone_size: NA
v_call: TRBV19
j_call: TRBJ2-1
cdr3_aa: CASSHGLELGEQFF
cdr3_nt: TGTGCCAGTAGTCATGGACTGGAGCTGGGGGAGCAGTTCTTC

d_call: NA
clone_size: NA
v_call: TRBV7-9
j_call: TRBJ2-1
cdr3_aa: CASSLGGRRGSEQFF
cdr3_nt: TGTGCCAGCAGCTTAGGCGGGAGAAGGGGGAGTGAGCAGTTCTTC

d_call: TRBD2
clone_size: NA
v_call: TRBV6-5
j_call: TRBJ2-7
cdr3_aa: CASSLTSGRAYEQYF
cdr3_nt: TGTGCCAGCAGTCTTACTAGCGGGAGGGCCTACGAGCAGTACTTC

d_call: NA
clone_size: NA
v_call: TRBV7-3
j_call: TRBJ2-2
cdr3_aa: CASSLKGGLRTGELFF
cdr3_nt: TGTGCCAGCAGCTTAAAAGGCGGGCTGCGGACCGGGGAGCTGTTTTTT

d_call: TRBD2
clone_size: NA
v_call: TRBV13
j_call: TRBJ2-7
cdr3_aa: CASSSSTSGRPAPSYEQYF
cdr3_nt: TGTGCCAGCAGCTCCTCGACTAGCGGGAGGCCCGCACCCTCCTACGAGCAGTACTTC

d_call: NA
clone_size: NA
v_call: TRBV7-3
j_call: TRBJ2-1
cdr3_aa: CASSLKNGNEQFF
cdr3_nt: TGTGCCAGCAGCTTAAAGAACGGCAATGAGCAGTTCTTC

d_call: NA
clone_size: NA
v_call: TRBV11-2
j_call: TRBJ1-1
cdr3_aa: CASSLQGYTEAFF
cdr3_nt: TGTGCCAGCAGCTTACAGGGGTACACTGAAGCTTTCTTT

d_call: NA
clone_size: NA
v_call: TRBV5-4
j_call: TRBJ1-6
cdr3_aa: CASSLRGLGNSPLHF
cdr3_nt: TGTGCCAGCAGCTTAAGGGGTTTAGGTAATTCACCCCTCCACTTT

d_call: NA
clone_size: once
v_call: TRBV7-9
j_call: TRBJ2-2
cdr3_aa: CASSLQGLGTGELFF
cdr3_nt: TGTGCCAGCAGCTTACAGGGGTTGGGCACCGGGGAGCTGTTTTTT

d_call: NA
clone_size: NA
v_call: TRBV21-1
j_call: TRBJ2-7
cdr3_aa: CASSKGDRGQAGGAYEQYF
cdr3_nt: TGTGCCAGCAGCAAAGGCGACAGGGGGCAAGCGGGAGGCGCCTACGAGCAGTACTTC

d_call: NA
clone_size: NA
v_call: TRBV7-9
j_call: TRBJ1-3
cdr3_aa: CSSSFDRPISGNTIYF
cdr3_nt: TGTTCCAGCAGCTTCGACAGGCCGATCTCTGGAAACACCATATATTTT

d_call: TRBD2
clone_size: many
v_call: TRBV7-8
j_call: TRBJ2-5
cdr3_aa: CASSFRTSGSQETQYF
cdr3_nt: TGTGCCAGCAGCTTTCGGACTAGCGGGTCCCAAGAGACCCAGTACTTC

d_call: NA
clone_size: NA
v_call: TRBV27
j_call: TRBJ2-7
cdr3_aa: CASSLQSQTEQYF
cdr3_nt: TGTGCCAGCAGTTTACAGTCACAGACCGAGCAGTACTTC

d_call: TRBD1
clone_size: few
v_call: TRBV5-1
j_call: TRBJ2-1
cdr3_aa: CASSVDRGGEQFF
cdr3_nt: TGCGCCAGCAGCGTGGACAGGGGAGGCGAGCAGTTCTTC

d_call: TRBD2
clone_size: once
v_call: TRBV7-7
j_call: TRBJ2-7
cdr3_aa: CASSLEAGGLDEQYF
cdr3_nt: TGTGCTAGCAGCTTAGAGGCGGGTGGACTAGACGAGCAGTACTTC

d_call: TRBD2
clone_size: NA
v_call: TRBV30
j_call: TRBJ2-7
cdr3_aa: CAWSVVLAGYEQYF
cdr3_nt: TGTGCCTGGAGTGTAGTGCTAGCGGGCTACGAGCAGTACTTC

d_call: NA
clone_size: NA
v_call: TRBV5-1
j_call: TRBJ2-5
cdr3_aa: CASSFTPPAALGETQYF
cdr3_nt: TGCGCCAGCAGCTTTACCCCTCCAGCGGCCTTAGGAGAGACCCAGTACTTC

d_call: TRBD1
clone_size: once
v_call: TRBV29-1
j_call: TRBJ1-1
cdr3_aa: CSVTGQDFSEAFF
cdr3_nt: TGCAGCGTCACGGGACAGGACTTCTCTGAAGCTTTCTTT

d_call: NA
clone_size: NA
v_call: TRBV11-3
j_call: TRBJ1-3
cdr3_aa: CASSPSSGNTIYF
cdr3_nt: TGTGCCAGCAGCCCCTCCTCTGGAAACACCATATATTTT

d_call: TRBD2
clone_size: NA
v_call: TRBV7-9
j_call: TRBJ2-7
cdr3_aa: CASSLVLPSGTSYEQYF
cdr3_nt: TGTGCCAGCAGCTTAGTTTTGCCTAGCGGGACCTCCTACGAGCAGTACTTC

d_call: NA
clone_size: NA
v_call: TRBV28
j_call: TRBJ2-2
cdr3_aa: CASKSMSSTGELFF
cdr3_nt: TGTGCCAGCAAGTCAATGTCCAGCACCGGGGAGCTGTTTTTT

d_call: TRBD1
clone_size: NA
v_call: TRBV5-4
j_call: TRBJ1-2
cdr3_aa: CASRDRGYYGYTF
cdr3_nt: TGTGCCAGCAGGGACAGGGGTTACTATGGCTACACCTTC

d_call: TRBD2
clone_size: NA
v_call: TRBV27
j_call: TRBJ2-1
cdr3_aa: CATLLTSGSDEQFF
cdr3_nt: TGTGCCACCCTTTTGACTAGCGGGAGTGATGAGCAGTTCTTC

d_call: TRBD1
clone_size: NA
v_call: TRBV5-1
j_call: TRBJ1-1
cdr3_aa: CASSLTRDREISFF
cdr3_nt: TGCGCCAGCAGCTTAACCCGGGACAGGGAGATATCTTTCTTT

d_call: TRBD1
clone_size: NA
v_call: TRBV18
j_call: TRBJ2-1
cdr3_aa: CASSPIRDRGGNEQFF
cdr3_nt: TGTGCCAGCTCACCTATCCGGGACAGGGGCGGCAATGAGCAGTTCTTC

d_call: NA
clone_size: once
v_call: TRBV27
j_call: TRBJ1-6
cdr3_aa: CASSLARLYNSPLHF
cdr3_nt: TGTGCCAGCAGTTTAGCGCGGCTTTATAATTCACCCCTCCACTTT

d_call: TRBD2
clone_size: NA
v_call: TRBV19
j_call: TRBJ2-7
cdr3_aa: CASSRLAGVTPYEQYF
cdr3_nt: TGTGCCAGTAGTAGACTAGCGGGAGTTACCCCCTACGAGCAGTACTTC

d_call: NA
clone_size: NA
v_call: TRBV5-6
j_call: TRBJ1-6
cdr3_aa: CASSLGESTGLNSPLHF
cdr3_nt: TGTGCCAGCAGCTTGGGGGAGTCCACAGGGTTGAATTCACCCCTCCACTTT

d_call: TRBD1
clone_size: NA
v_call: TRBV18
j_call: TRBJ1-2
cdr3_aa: CASSPGTGGYGYTF
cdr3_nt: TGTGCCAGCTCACCGGGGACAGGGGGCTATGGCTACACCTTC

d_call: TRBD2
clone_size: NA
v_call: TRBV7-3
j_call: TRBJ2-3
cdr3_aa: CASSSGLAGTTDTQYF
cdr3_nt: TGTGCCAGCAGCTCGGGACTAGCGGGCACCACAGATACGCAGTATTTT

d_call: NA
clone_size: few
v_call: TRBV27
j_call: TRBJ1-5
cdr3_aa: CASQGLGNQPQHF
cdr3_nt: TGTGCCAGCCAGGGGTTAGGCAATCAGCCCCAGCATTTT

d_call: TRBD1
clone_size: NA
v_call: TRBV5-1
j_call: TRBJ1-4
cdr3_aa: CASSPLSDRAEKLFF
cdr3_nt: TGCGCCAGCAGCCCCTTAAGCGACAGGGCTGAAAAACTGTTTTTT